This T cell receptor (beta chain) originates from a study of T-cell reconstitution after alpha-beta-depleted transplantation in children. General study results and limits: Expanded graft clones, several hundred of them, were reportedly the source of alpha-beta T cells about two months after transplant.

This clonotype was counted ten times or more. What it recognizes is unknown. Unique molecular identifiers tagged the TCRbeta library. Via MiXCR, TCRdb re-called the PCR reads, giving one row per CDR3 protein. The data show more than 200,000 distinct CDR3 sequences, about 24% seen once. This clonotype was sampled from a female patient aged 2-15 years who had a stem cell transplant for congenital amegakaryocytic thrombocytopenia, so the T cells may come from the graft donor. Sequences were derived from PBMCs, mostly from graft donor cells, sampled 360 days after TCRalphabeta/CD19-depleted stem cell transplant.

For the CDR3, the DNA is TGTGCCAGCAGTTACGGGACAACAACTAATGAAAAACTGTTTTTT. This sequence encodes CASSYGTTTNEKLFF. The chain joins TRBV6-5 to TRBJ1-4, with D perhaps matching TRBD1 (6 bases). The germline V gene encodes CDR1 MNHEY and CDR2 SVGAGI. The CDR3 is made up of 15 amino acids. V dropped 2 bases and J dropped 0 bases, with 7 bases sitting between them.